The 31 T cell receptor beta chains given below trace back to one sample, sequenced in a study of T cell responses to AZD1222 COVID-19 vaccine. The protocol was immunoSEQ multiplex PCR, while the TCRdb copy is restricted to in-frame clones and leaves out a portion. The data contain over 150,000 clones, 85% to 90% of them singletons. This specimen consisted of peripheral blood, obtained 28 days after the second AZD1222 dose. These TCRs come from an adult who received the AZD1222 COVID-19 vaccine.

The chain links TRBV7-9 to TRBJ2-3; no clear D. V lost 1 base to trimming and J lost 2 bases, with 7 bases between them. Germline V gene sequence: CDR1 SEHNR, CDR2 FQNEAQ (reference sequence). This CDR3 comprises 14 residues. The CDR3 spells CASSLDGYTDTQYF. CDR3 nucleotide sequence: TGTGCCAGCAGCTTAGACGGCTACACAGATACGCAGTATTTT. The full variable domain, its missing parts supplied by reference TRBV7-9 and TRBJ2-3, is DTGVSQNPRHKITKRGQNVTFRCDPISEHNRLYWYRQTLGQGPEFLTYFQNEAQLEKSRLLSDRFSAERPKGSFSTLEIQRTEQGDSAMYLCASSLDGYTDTQYFGPGTRLTVL.

This clone was counted once. The chain couples TRBV29-1 to TRBJ2-7; either TRBD1 or TRBD2 may fit D (6 bases each). V shed 3 bases and J shed 5 bases, with 20 bases lying between them. Germline-derived CDR1 and CDR2 are SQVTM and ANQGSEA. The CDR3 length is 15 residues. CDR3 nucleotide sequence: TGCAGCGTTGAGGGCGGGACAATCCCAGGCCACGAGCAGTACTTC. It codes for CSVEGGTIPGHEQYF.

The chain recombines TRBV20-1 with TRBJ1-2; no clear D. V was cut by 3 bases and J by 8 bases, with 10 bases left in between. CDR1 is DFQATT and CDR2 is SNEGSKA in the germline V gene (reference sequence). The CDR3 length is 11 residues. CDR3 bases: TGCAGTGCTAGTGGGGTAATCGGCTACACCTTC. Its protein is CSASGVIGYTF.

This rearrangement joins TRBV29-1 to TRBJ1-2; possible D gene TRBD1, 5 bases. The CDR3 is 12 residues long. Between the trimmed V and J ends, which lost 4 bases and 5 bases, there was a span of 11 bases. Germline V gives CDR1 SQVTM, CDR2 ANQGSEA. The CDR3 bases are TGCAGCGTTGGGGGGTTAAGGTATGGCTACACCTTC. Translating it yields CSVGGLRYGYTF. Full variable domain (rest looked up from reference TRBV29-1 and TRBJ1-2): SAVISQKPSRDICQRGTSLTIQCQVDSQVTMMFWYRQQPGQSLTLIATANQGSEATYESGFVIDKFPISRPNLTFSTLTVSNMSPEDSSIYLCSVGGLRYGYTFGSGTRLTVV.

This chain uses TRBV18 with TRBJ1-1; TRBD1 matches 8 bases. CDR1 is KGHSH, CDR2 LQKENI, per germline. J was trimmed by 6 bases and V by 2 bases; bases with no gene match: 11. This CDR3 contains 16 residues. This CDR3 is CASSPVGAGGDPEAFF. CDR3 nucleotides: TGTGCCAGCTCACCAGTAGGGGCAGGGGGCGATCCTGAAGCTTTCTTT.

The chain has TRBV7-2 and TRBJ2-1; the D gene is possibly TRBD2 (7 bases). Germline-derived CDR1 and CDR2 are SGHTA and FQGNSA. The CDR3 length is 14 residues. Deletions cut 5 bases from V and 7 bases from J, with 15 bases between. The CDR3 loop reads CASSPRGGVNEQFF. The CDR3 DNA sequence: TGTGCCAGCAGCCCAAGGGGGGGGGTAAATGAGCAGTTCTTC.

The count of this clone is one. The chain carries TRBV30 and TRBJ1-1, with no clear D. V was clipped by 2 bases and J by 3 bases, with 4 bases between them. CDR1 GTSNPN and CDR2 SVGIG come from the germline V gene (reference sequence). The CDR3 contains 11 residues. The CDR3 region has the DNA TGTGCCTGGAGTTATGACACTGAAGCTTTCTTT. This sequence encodes CAWSYDTEAFF.

The chain couples TRBV29-1 to TRBJ1-2; a weak D match, TRBD1 (5 bases). Per germline, CDR1 SQVTM and CDR2 ANQGSEA. The CDR3 is 14 residues long. Trimming stripped 6 bases from V and 4 bases from J, with 18 bases between. The CDR3 nucleotides are TGCAGCGTCCCTGGGGGGTCCGGGGGCTATGGCTACACCTTC. Translated, it gives CSVPGGSGGYGYTF.

Remarks on this clone: The junction differs from germline at one of its ends, possibly a read error. The chain couples TRBV2 to TRBJ1-2, with D perhaps TRBD1 (5 bases). Germline CDR1 SNHLY, CDR2 FYNNEI. CDR3 size: 15 residues. The chain's CDR3 is CASSEGDSRSYGYTF. The CDR3 DNA reads as TGTGCCAGCAGCGAAGGGGACTCTCGGTCCTATGGCTACACCTTC.

V is TRBV12-3 or TRBV12-4 and J is TRBJ2-5; no clear D. V shed 4 bases and J shed 6 bases, with 12 bases lying between them. The CDR3 is 13 amino acids. The chain's CDR3 is CASSSHLRQTQYF. The CDR3 nucleotides read TGTGCCAGCAGTTCCCATCTCCGACAGACCCAGTACTTC.

The chain links TRBV6-5 to TRBJ1-4; D unclear. V was trimmed by 4 bases and J by 0 bases, leaving 6 bases between them. The germline CDR1 and CDR2 sequences are MNHEY and SVGAGI. This CDR3 contains 14 residues. The CDR3: CASSFGTTNEKLFF. The CDR3 nucleotides are TGTGCCAGCAGTTTTGGGACAACTAATGAAAAACTGTTTTTT.

This chain connects TRBV27 to TRBJ2-7; D unresolved. Germline V gene data show CDR1 as MNHEY and CDR2 as SMNVEV (reference sequence). CDR3 size: 11 residues. The ends were cut back, 5 bases at V and 3 bases at J, with 5 bases in the middle. CDR3 bases: TGTGCCAGCAGTCTTTACTACGAGCAGTACTTC. Its protein product is CASSLYYEQYF.

This rearrangement joins TRBV6-6 to TRBJ1-5; tentative D call: TRBD1 (5 bases). Germline CDR1 is MNHNY and CDR2 is SVGAGI (reference sequence). With 8 bases removed from V and 0 bases from J, the gap between germline ends came to 17 bases. The CDR3 sequence is 16 residues long. CDR3 DNA: TGTGCCAGCTCTGAGGGGACGACTTTTAGCAATCAGCCCCAGCATTTT. The encoded protein is CASSEGTTFSNQPQHF.

This clone occurred a few times. CDR3 sequence reads: CASSDRGNQPQHF. CDR3 sequence (DNA): TGTGCCAGCAGTGACAGGGGCAATCAGCCCCAGCATTTT. The chain joins TRBV6-4 to TRBJ1-5; D gene unclear. The CDR3 has 13 residues. Germline V gene sequence: CDR1 MRHNA, CDR2 SNTAGT. V dropped 2 bases and J dropped 2 bases, with 4 bases sitting between them.

The chain uses TRBV7-2 and TRBJ2-7; 7 nucleotides line up with TRBD1. Germline V CDR1 and CDR2: SGHTA, FQGNSA. Trimming at V came to 6 bases and at J to 5 bases, leaving 13 bases not matched to a gene. This CDR3 is built from 15 residues. The DNA for the CDR3 is TGTGCCAGCAGACCGAACAGGGGTAGCGTGGACGAGCAGTACTTC. Its protein product is CASRPNRGSVDEQYF.

The V gene is TRBV16, the J gene TRBJ1-1; D not certain. CDR1 KGHSY and CDR2 FQNENV come from the germline V gene. The CDR3 runs to 17 residues. The germline V and J ends were trimmed by 4 bases and 4 bases, with 22 bases remaining between them. The CDR3 region has the DNA TGTGCCAGCAGCCGCCAAAAACGAGGGAAAGAGGGCACTGAAGCTTTCTTT. It yields the protein CASSRQKRGKEGTEAFF. The full variable domain, rest sourced from reference TRBV16 and TRBJ1-1, is GEEVAQTPKHLVRGEGQKAKLYCAPIKGHSYVFWYQQVLKNEFKFLISFQNENVFDETGMPKERFSAKCLPNSPCSLEIQATKLEDSAVYFCASSRQKRGKEGTEAFFGQGTRLTVV.

In its sample, this clone was seen a few times. This chain links TRBV19 with TRBJ1-4; D is ambiguous. Trimming removed 5 bases from V and 0 bases from J, with 10 bases in between. The CDR3 contains 15 residues. CDR1 and CDR2 from the germline V gene are LNHDA and SQIVND (reference sequence). The DNA of the CDR3 is TGTGCCAGTAGTCTTCCGATTGCAACTAATGAAAAACTGTTTTTT. Translating gives CASSLPIATNEKLFF.

V usage is TRBV19 and J usage is TRBJ1-1; the D is unclear. CDR3 size: 14 residues. The germline V and J ends were trimmed by 4 bases and 1 base, with 10 bases remaining between them. The germline CDR1 and CDR2 sequences are LNHDA and SQIVND (reference sequence). CDR3 DNA: TGTGCCAGTAGTACCGGACGGGGGAACACTGAAGCTTTCTTT. This encodes CASSTGRGNTEAFF.

The chain uses TRBV7-2 and TRBJ2-3; the D gene is possibly TRBD2 (6 bases). The CDR3 length is 16 residues. In germline, CDR1 is SGHTA, CDR2 FQGNSA. Trimming left V 0 bases short and J 4 bases short, with 14 bases between. CDR3 sequence: CASSLARGGLADTQYF. The CDR3 DNA sequence: TGTGCCAGCAGCTTAGCGCGGGGAGGCCTAGCAGATACGCAGTATTTT.

The chain couples TRBV28 to TRBJ1-3, with a tentative D call TRBD1 (5 bases). Trimming left V 3 bases short and J 8 bases short, with 11 bases between. CDR1 and CDR2 from the germline V gene are MDHEN and SYDVKM. The CDR3 contains 13 residues. The CDR3 is CASSFQGRYTIYF. The CDR3 nucleotides are TGTGCCAGCAGTTTTCAGGGTCGGTACACCATATATTTT.

The genes are TRBV6-1 and TRBJ1-5; a possible D gene is TRBD1 (6 bases). The CDR3 totals 16 residues. Deletions cut 0 bases from V and 4 bases from J, with 13 bases between. Germline CDR1 is MNHNS and CDR2 is SASEGT. This CDR3 is CASSEARGTLNQPQHF. CDR3 nucleotide sequence: TGTGCCAGCAGTGAAGCCAGGGGAACTCTGAATCAGCCCCAGCATTTT.

This chain links TRBV6-1 with TRBJ2-5; possible D gene TRBD1, 5 bases. The CDR3 length is 18 residues. V was cut by 3 bases and J by 5 bases, with 25 bases left in between. The germline V gene has CDR1 MNHNS and CDR2 SASEGT. The CDR3 reads CASSDGLVWTRMLETQYF. In nucleotides, the CDR3 is TGTGCCAGCAGTGATGGATTAGTTTGGACAAGGATGTTGGAGACCCAGTACTTC.

This chain connects TRBV4-1 to TRBJ1-1, with a tentative D call TRBD1 (5 bases). Germline CDR1 and CDR2: MGHRA and YSYEKL. Trimming pared 1 base from V and 0 bases from J, leaving 6 bases between. This CDR3 contains 14 residues. For the CDR3, the DNA is TGCGCCAGCAGCCAAGGGGGGATGAACACTGAAGCTTTCTTT. This sequence encodes CASSQGGMNTEAFF.

The chain links TRBV5-6 to TRBJ1-4; no definite D call. Trimming cost V 4 bases and J 0 bases, with 13 bases left between them. Germline CDR1 is SGHDT and CDR2 is YYEEEE. CDR3 size: 16 residues. CDR3 residues: CASSENQDATNEKLFF. The CDR3 region has the DNA TGTGCCAGCAGCGAGAACCAAGATGCAACTAATGAAAAACTGTTTTTT.

The rearrangement links TRBV29-1 to TRBJ2-3; unclear D gene. The ends were cut back, 7 bases at V and 0 bases at J, with 5 bases in the middle. Germline CDR1 SQVTM, CDR2 ANQGSEA. This CDR3 has 11 amino acids. CDR3 protein: CSASSTDTQYF. The DNA for the CDR3 is TGCAGCGCATCCAGCACAGATACGCAGTATTTT.

V usage is TRBV9 and J usage is TRBJ1-6, with D perhaps matching TRBD1 (5 bases). The V end was cut by 0 bases, the J end by 10 bases, with 8 bases between. The CDR3 spans 13 residues. Germline V gene lookup returns CDR1 SGDLS and CDR2 YYNGEE. In nucleotides, the CDR3 is TGTGCCAGCAGCGTAGTGGGGGACTCACCCCTCCACTTT. This translates into CASSVVGDSPLHF.

The rearrangement joins TRBV25-1 to TRBJ2-3; D could derive from TRBD1 or TRBD2 (5 bases each). The V and J ends lost 6 bases and 5 bases respectively, with 12 bases between them. CDR3 length equals 13 residues. Germline V lookup: CDR1 MGHDK, CDR2 SYGVNS. CDR3 loop: CASSQGGLDTQYF. CDR3 coding DNA: TGTGCCAGCAGCCAGGGCGGGCTAGATACGCAGTATTTT.

The chain employs TRBV4-2 and TRBJ2-2, with TRBD2 identical over 11 bases. After removal of 8 bases from V and 7 bases from J, the junction contained 9 bases not matched to a gene. Germline V CDR1 and CDR2: LGHNA, YNFKEQ. The CDR3 is 15 residues long. The CDR3 here is CASALAGGPGGELFF. The CDR3 bases are TGTGCCAGCGCCCTAGCGGGGGGCCCGGGCGGGGAGCTGTTTTTT.

The chain couples TRBV27 to TRBJ1-4; D perhaps matches TRBD1 (6 bases). Germline-derived CDR1 and CDR2 are MNHEY and SMNVEV (reference sequence). This CDR3 has 13 amino acids. V was trimmed by 3 bases and J by 8 bases, leaving 10 bases between them. The CDR3 DNA is TGTGCCAGCAGTTTCAGGGGTGGGGAAAAACTGTTTTTT. It is translated as CASSFRGGEKLFF.

The gene calls are TRBV14 and TRBJ2-3, with D perhaps matching TRBD1 or TRBD2 (6 bases each). The ends were cut back, 8 bases at V and 6 bases at J, with 15 bases in the middle. Germline-derived CDR1 and CDR2 are SGHDN and FVKESK. The CDR3 covers 13 residues. CDR3 amino acids: CASSRWRGDTQYF. In DNA form, the CDR3 reads TGTGCCAGCTCGCGGTGGAGGGGGGATACGCAGTATTTT.

This clone occurred a few times. This rearrangement joins TRBV11-3 to TRBJ1-1; D may be TRBD1 (5 bases). CDR3 length: 12 amino acids. Germline-derived CDR1 and CDR2 are SGHNT and YENEEA. V lost 3 bases to trimming and J lost 4 bases, with 6 bases between them. CDR3 residues: CASSFGGTEAFF. CDR3 DNA: TGTGCCAGCAGCTTCGGGGGCACTGAAGCTTTCTTT.